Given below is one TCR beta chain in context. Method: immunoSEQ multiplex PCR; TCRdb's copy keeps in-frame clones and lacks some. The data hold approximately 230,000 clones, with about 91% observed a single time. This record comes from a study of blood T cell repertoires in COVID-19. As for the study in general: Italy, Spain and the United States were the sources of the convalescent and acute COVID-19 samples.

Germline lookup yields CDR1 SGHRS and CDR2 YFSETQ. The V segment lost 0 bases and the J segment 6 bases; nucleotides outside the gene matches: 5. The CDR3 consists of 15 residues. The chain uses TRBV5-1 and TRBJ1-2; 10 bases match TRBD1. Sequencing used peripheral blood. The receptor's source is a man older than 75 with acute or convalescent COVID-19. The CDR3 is CASSLASGQGNGYTF. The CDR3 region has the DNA TGCGCCAGCAGCTTGGCCTCGGGACAGGGGAATGGCTACACCTTC.